This TCR beta chain was found in a study of T cell changes during pregnancy in multiple sclerosis. Assay used: immunoSEQ multiplex PCR; TCRdb lists only in-frame clones, some missing. The sample has about 36,000 clones, 70% to 90% seen once. This clone was observed a few times. V dropped 2 bases and J dropped 3; count of bases not matched to a gene: 10. This CDR3 spans 16 amino acids. Germline V lookup: CDR1 SGHNT, CDR2 YYREEE (reference sequence). This material consisted of CD8+ T cells from peripheral blood mononuclear cells, taken in the third trimester of pregnancy. The receptor's source is a female donor with multiple sclerosis, enrolled in a pregnancy study. The chain has TRBV5-4 and TRBJ1-2; TRBD1 matches 7 bases. CDR3 DNA sequence: TGTGCCAGCAGCTTCCCGACAGGGTTAAGTGACTATGGCTACACCTTC. The encoded protein is CASSFPTGLSDYGYTF.